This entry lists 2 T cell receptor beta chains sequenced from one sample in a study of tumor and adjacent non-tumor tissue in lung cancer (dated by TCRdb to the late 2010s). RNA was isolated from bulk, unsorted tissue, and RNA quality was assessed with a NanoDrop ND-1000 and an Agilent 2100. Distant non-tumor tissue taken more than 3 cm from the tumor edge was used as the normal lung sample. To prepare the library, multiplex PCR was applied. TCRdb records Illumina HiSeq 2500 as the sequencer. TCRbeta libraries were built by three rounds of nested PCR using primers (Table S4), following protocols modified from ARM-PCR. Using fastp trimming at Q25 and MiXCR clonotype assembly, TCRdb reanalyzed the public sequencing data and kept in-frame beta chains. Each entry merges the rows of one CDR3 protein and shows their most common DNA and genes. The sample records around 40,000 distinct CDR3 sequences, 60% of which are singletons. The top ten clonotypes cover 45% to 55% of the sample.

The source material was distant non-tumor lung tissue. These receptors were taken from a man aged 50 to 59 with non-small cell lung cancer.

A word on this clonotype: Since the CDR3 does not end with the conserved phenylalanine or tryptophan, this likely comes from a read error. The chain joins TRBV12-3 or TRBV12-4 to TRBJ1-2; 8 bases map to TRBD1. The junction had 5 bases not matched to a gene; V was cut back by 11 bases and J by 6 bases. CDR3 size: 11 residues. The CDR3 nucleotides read TGTGCCGACAAACAGGGGGATGGCTACACCTTA. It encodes CADKQGDGYTL.

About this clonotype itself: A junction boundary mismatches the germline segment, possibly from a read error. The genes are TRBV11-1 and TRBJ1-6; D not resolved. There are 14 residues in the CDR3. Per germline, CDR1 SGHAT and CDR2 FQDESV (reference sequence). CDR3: CTSSLEDLGSPLHF. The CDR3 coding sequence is TGTACCAGCAGCTTAGAGGATTTGGGCTCACCCCTCCATTTT.